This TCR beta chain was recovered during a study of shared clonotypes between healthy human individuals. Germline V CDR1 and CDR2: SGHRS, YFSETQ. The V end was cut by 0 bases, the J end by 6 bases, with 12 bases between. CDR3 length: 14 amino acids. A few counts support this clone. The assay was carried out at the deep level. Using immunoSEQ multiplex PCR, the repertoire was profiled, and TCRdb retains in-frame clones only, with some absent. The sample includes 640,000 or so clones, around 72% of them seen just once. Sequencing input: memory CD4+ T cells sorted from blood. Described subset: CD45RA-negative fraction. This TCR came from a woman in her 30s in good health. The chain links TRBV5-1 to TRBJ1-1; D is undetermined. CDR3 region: CASSLGGRSAEAFF. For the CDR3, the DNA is TGCGCCAGCAGCTTGGGGGGAAGGAGCGCTGAAGCTTTCTTT.